Many counts were recorded for the clone carrying this TCR beta chain. What it binds is not known. Graves' hyperthyroidism showing no ophthalmopathy progression within 18 months was considered stable. Uncontrolled infection, other autoimmune disease, pregnancy or lactation disqualified patients from enrolment. TCR beta CDR3 region amplification was performed from RNA transcripts. During a first-round RT-PCR of the TCR CDR3, the HTBI primer set was used. TCRdb ran MiXCR on the multiplex PCR reads and lists one entry per CDR3 protein. The table records around 350,000 distinct CDR3 sequences, about 20% of them present only once. V lost 8 bases and J lost 3, with 19 bases in between. From germline, CDR1 is MNHEY and CDR2 SMNVEV (reference sequence). The CDR3 runs to 15 residues. The record originates from a study of T cells in Graves' hyperthyroidism and ophthalmopathy. About the research overall: Pretreatment peripheral blood was obtained at initial diagnosis.

General study results and limits: In blood, most of the thyroid clonotypes expanded above 0.001 were also present.

The J gene is TRBJ2-5, the V gene TRBV27; tentatively, D is TRBD1 (6 bases). Sequenced material: blood. This TCR came from a woman aged 18-29 years with Graves' hyperthyroidism. The DNA for the CDR3 is TGTGCCAGCCGAAACTACGGGGACATTGAAGAGACCCAGTACTTC. This encodes CASRNYGDIEETQYF.